A selection of T cell receptor beta chains follows, all from one sample in a study of shared clonotypes between healthy human individuals. Profiling relied on immunoSEQ multiplex PCR, and the TCRdb table lists in-frame clones only, not all of them. Of around 1.6 million clones listed, approximately 98% are singletons. Specimen: naive CD4+ T cells sorted from blood. Receptors originate from a man aged 25 to 40 in good health. CDR3s leave out the opening cysteine and the closing phenylalanine or tryptophan. D genes are given only for firm matches.

d_call v_call cdr3_aa
- TRBV5-6 ASSPQGNPQETQY
TRBD1 TRBV14 ASSRTGGFYEQY
- TRBV5-6 ASSPGLGGVDTEAF
- TRBV29-1 SVGVGAFHEQY
TRBD2 TRBV7-2 ASSPSGRNQETQY
TRBD2 TRBV5-4 ASAAGGTHNEQF
- TRBV27 ASSKTRASYEQY
- TRBV27 ASSLTPRSYEQY
- TRBV19 ASSIVPIVTGDTEAF
- TRBV11-2 ASSLEASEGFNEKLF
TRBD2 TRBV5-1 ASSLSGSAFLSYTGELF
- TRBV5-1 ASSLDDYGGTEAF
- TRBV5-4 ASSLAGGGWDNEQF
- TRBV5-4 ASSLRGHSDSYEQY
TRBD2 TRBV28 ASRAGGNTGELF
- TRBV6-4 ASSPQMSYTGELF
- TRBV10-3 AISESTRVETQY
- TRBV27 ASSSDNYGYT
TRBD1 TRBV15 ATSRPPWTGENTEAF
TRBD1 TRBV6-5 ASSYSGQDSYEQY
- TRBV28 ASSQAREATQY
- TRBV7-8 ASSSGRSTGELF
- TRBV7-6 ASSPLPRAEQF
- TRBV18 ASSQLGKNTEAF
TRBD2 TRBV5-1 ASSLRGLARNNEQF
TRBD1 TRBV6-4 ASSPTGGASYEQY
TRBD2 TRBV5-6 ASSHERETAHNEQF
- TRBV5-1 ASSLRTALTSYEQY
TRBD1 TRBV7-6 ASSSSGTAANYGYT
- TRBV7-6 ASSLRRQNSYNEQF
- TRBV2 ASSTDQLNTGELF
- TRBV28 ASSTRGGSHY
- TRBV19 ASFDRGNYGYT
- TRBV4-2 ASSQDSGATYTEAF
TRBD1 TRBV25-1 ASKDRATDEQF
TRBD2 TRBV14 ASSHGLAGDNEQF
- TRBV6-6 ASRPTGTGNQPQH
TRBD1 TRBV5-1 ASRIGTGQLYGYT
- TRBV7-9 ASSPGRGYSNQPQH
TRBD1 TRBV19 ASSSFLGQGALNEQF
TRBD1 TRBV5-1 ASSTGQGYTEAF
- TRBV11-2 ASSHVSEQF
- TRBV4-1 ASSQVGQGNYNEQF
- TRBV7-9 ASSLDRVDTEAF
- TRBV10-1 ASSESRGGVARYNEQF